This T cell receptor beta chain was sequenced in a study of blood T cell repertoires in COVID-19. Germline V gene data show CDR1 as MGHRA and CDR2 as YSYEKL. V lost 0 bases, J lost 7 bases, and 13 bases stayed unmatched. The CDR3 sequence is 18 residues long. Assay: immunoSEQ multiplex PCR; the TCRdb copy retains only in-frame clones and omits some. Of roughly 54,000 clones in the sample, approximately 87% were seen once. The clonotype comes from a woman aged 60 to 75 with COVID-19, enrolled during active disease. The chain is built from TRBV4-1 and TRBJ2-3; TRBD2 agrees at 10 bases. The specimen was peripheral blood. The CDR3 nucleotides are TGCGCCAGCAGCCAAGATCCATGGGCTAGCGGGAGCAGAAATACGCAGTATTTT. Protein: CASSQDPWASGSRNTQYF.